Below, one TCR beta chain is given with its context. The antigen remains undetermined. The protocol was immunoSEQ multiplex PCR, while the TCRdb copy is restricted to in-frame clones and leaves out a portion. The sample yields 140,000 or so clones, about 88% seen once. The data were taken from a study of cytomegalovirus exposure and HLA in healthy donors. Study-wide results and caveats: First-cohort TCR clusters tended to co-occur in the 130 or so validation repertoires, a later analysis found. Both high specificity and high sensitivity reportedly marked the classifier's diagnosis of cytomegalovirus status. Listed as cytomegalovirus-associated were 150 to 200 TCR beta chains.

The CDR3 length is 14 residues. CDR1 is ENHRY, CDR2 SYGVKD, per germline. With 6 bases clipped from V and 7 bases from J, the junction kept 11 bases outside the gene matches. The rearrangement joins TRBV10-3 to TRBJ1-1; 7 bases are shared with TRBD1. The sequence was obtained from a woman aged 18-29 years in good health and CMV-seropositive. Sequenced input: PBMCs. The CDR3 here is CAIRETGPLSEAFF. The CDR3 DNA is TGTGCCATCAGGGAGACAGGGCCTCTCAGTGAAGCTTTCTTT.